This T cell receptor beta chain was captured by sequencing in a study of OX40 agonist ivuxolimab in advanced cancers. Looking at the study overall: Patients were given ivuxolimab, an antibody that agonizes OX40 (CD134). Partial responses were seen in three patients, one with hepatocellular carcinoma and two with cutaneous melanoma. The study gave patients intravenous ivuxolimab at 0.01 to 10 mg/kg every 2 weeks. Whole-study results and caveats: On average, CD8+ T cells showed a greater number of expanded clones than CD4+.

Germline V gene lookup returns CDR1 LNHDA and CDR2 SQIVND (reference sequence). Between the trimmed V and J ends, which lost 3 bases and 4 bases, there was a span of 10 bases. The CDR3 runs 14 residues. A note on this clone: Its antigen is as yet unknown.

Sequencing used immunoSEQ multiplex PCR; TCRdb keeps in-frame clones, though not all of them. The sample has tens of thousands of clones, just over 90% seen once; the top ten hold 14%. Sequenced material: CD4+ or CD8+ T cells sorted from blood, taken in a trial of the OX40 agonist ivuxolimab. The TCR sequence derives from an adult with an advanced solid tumor such as melanoma, head and neck, liver or kidney cancer. The V gene is TRBV19, the J gene TRBJ2-1; D gene unclear. The CDR3 sequence is CASSMRASYNEQFF. The CDR3 DNA follows: TGTGCCAGTAGTATGCGTGCATCTTACAATGAGCAGTTCTTC.